The 25 T cell receptor beta chains reported below all come from one sample, sequenced in a study of identical twins (dated by TCRdb to about 2016). Library preparation used 5' RACE. Sequencing relied on an Illumina HiSeq 2000. Starting from the raw public reads, TCRdb applied fastp trimming at Q25, assembled clones with MiXCR and retained in-frame beta chains. Rows with one shared CDR3 protein collapse into an entry with the most common genes and DNA. The sample table shows more than 650,000 distinct CDR3 sequences, and 5.5% to 6.5% are seen once. Around 2% of the sample rests with the top ten. Sequencing used naive T cells sorted from blood. In the paper's terms, the cell subset or site label means: cells isolated with a human naive T-cell isolation kit. The receptor source for this set is a man aged 18-30 years in good health.

This clonotype turned up a few times. The genes are TRBV19 and TRBJ2-7; the D is unclear. V was trimmed by 1 base and J by 6 bases, leaving 10 bases between them. The CDR3 totals 13 residues. CDR1 is LNHDA and CDR2 is SQIVND in the germline V gene (reference sequence). CDR3 sequence: CASSIGPGGEQYF. The CDR3, as DNA: TGTGCCAGTAGTATAGGGCCGGGCGGCGAGCAGTACTTC.

This clonotype was found many times. This chain's CDR3 is CATSDAGLAETHSYNEQFF. In nucleotides, the CDR3 is TGTGCCACCAGTGATGCGGGACTAGCGGAGACTCACTCCTACAATGAGCAGTTCTTC. The chain is built from TRBV24-1 and TRBJ2-1; TRBD2 matches 11 bases. The length of the CDR3 is 19 residues. Germline assignment: CDR1 KGHDR and CDR2 SFDVKD. V trimming: 3 bases; J trimming: 0 bases; junction bases outside the gene matches: 9.

This clonotype was seen more than once but under ten times. CDR3 in DNA: TGTGCCATCAGTGAATATGATTCCGGTGGCTACACCTTC. Translated: CAISEYDSGGYTF. V is TRBV10-3 and J is TRBJ1-2; D is ambiguous. This CDR3 has 13 residues. Germline loops: CDR1 ENHRY, CDR2 SYGVKD. Trimming cost V 3 bases and J 7 bases, with 12 bases left between them.

The sample holds a few counts of this clonotype. The chain joins TRBV11-3 to TRBJ2-6; the D call may be TRBD1 or TRBD2 (5 bases each). Germline CDR1 reads SGHNT; CDR2 reads YENEEA. Between the trimmed V and J ends, which lost 5 bases and 1 base, there was a span of 12 bases. The length of the CDR3 is 16 residues. The CDR3 DNA sequence: TGTGCCAGCAGCAACCAGGGAGTATCTGGGGCCAACGTCCTGACTTTC. Its translation is CASSNQGVSGANVLTF.

This clonotype was picked up a small number of times. This chain links TRBV7-9 with TRBJ2-3; 10 nucleotides agree with TRBD1. The CDR3 has 14 residues. V dropped 4 bases and J dropped 6; count of bases not matched to a gene: 4. The germline V gene has CDR1 SEHNR and CDR2 FQNEAQ (reference sequence). The CDR3 here is CASSWGQGTDTQYF. In DNA, the CDR3 is TGTGCCAGCAGCTGGGGACAGGGGACGGATACGCAGTATTTT. Based on the CDR3 plus reference TRBV7-9 and TRBJ2-3, the full variable domain is DTGVSQNPRHKITKRGQNVTFRCDPISEHNRLYWYRQTLGQGPEFLTYFQNEAQLEKSRLLSDRFSAERPKGSFSTLEIQRTEQGDSAMYLCASSWGQGTDTQYFGPGTRLTVL.

Comments on this clonotype: The junction departs from the called germline gene at one end, perhaps through a read error. V gene TRBV30 combines with J gene TRBJ2-1; 8 bases align to TRBD1. In germline, CDR1 is GTSNPN, CDR2 SVGIG (reference sequence). The CDR3 is made up of 14 amino acids. The CDR3 spells CAWKGQGSHNEQFF. The CDR3 bases are TGTGCCTGGAAAGGACAGGGCTCCCACAATGAGCAGTTCTTC.

The J gene is TRBJ1-1, the V gene TRBV5-1; tentatively, D is TRBD1 (5 bases). The germline V gene encodes CDR1 SGHRS and CDR2 YFSETQ. The CDR3 loop spans 13 amino acids. V was trimmed by 5 bases and J by 9 bases, leaving 17 bases between them. The CDR3 DNA follows: TGCGCCAGCAGTCTCACCTCGGGGGGAAAAGCTTTCTTT. Its protein is CASSLTSGGKAFF.

This clonotype was counted ten times or more. The rearrangement joins TRBV4-3 to TRBJ1-1; perhaps TRBD1 as D (5 bases). There are 13 residues in the CDR3. Trimming took 5 bases from V and 7 from J, leaving 14 bases between them. The germline gives CDR1 LGHNA, CDR2 YSLEER. The CDR3 DNA reads as TGCGCCAGCAGCAACACAGACAGAGGTGAAGCTTTCTTT. Its translation is CASSNTDRGEAFF.

This clonotype was seen repeatedly, ten times or more. The genes are TRBV12-3 or TRBV12-4 and TRBJ1-3; no definite D call. CDR3 length: 12 residues. Trimming pared 7 bases from V and 8 bases from J, leaving 12 bases between. The CDR3 DNA reads TGTGCCAGCAATTCCGGTCCAGACACCATATATTTT. It yields the protein CASNSGPDTIYF.

This clonotype was observed at least ten times. The chain uses TRBV12-3 or TRBV12-4 and TRBJ1-2; 9 bases are shared with TRBD1. This CDR3 comprises 15 residues. After removal of 1 base from V and 6 bases from J, the junction contained 6 bases not matched to a gene. For the CDR3, the DNA is TGTGCCAGCAGTTTAGGGCACAGGGGGCTCCATGGCTACACCTTC. Translating it yields CASSLGHRGLHGYTF.

V is TRBV7-9 and J is TRBJ2-3, with TRBD1 identical over 9 bases. Trimming removed 2 bases from V and 2 bases from J; junction bases left unmatched: 8. This CDR3 is 17 amino acids long. Germline assignment: CDR1 SEHNR and CDR2 FQNEAQ (reference sequence). The CDR3 reads CASSLKLRTGATDTQYF. The CDR3 DNA reads as TGTGCCAGCAGCTTAAAGTTGAGGACAGGGGCCACAGATACGCAGTATTTT.

The chain combines TRBV20-1 with TRBJ2-3; 12 bases line up with TRBD2. Trimming cost V 2 bases and J 7 bases; bases outside gene matches: 7. The CDR3 contains 15 residues. Germline V gene sequence: CDR1 DFQATT, CDR2 SNEGSKA (reference sequence). This chain's CDR3 is CSARPSGRVSNTQYF. As DNA, the CDR3 is TGCAGTGCTAGACCTAGCGGGAGGGTATCAAATACGCAGTATTTT.

Ten or more counts support this clonotype. In DNA form, the CDR3 reads TGTGCCAGCAGCGTGACAGGGGAAACGAACACCGGGGAGCTGTTTTTT. Translated, it gives CASSVTGETNTGELFF. The chain is built from TRBV9 and TRBJ2-2; 8 bases are a match to TRBD1. In germline, CDR1 is SGDLS, CDR2 YYNGEE. The CDR3 loop spans 16 amino acids. The ends lost 2 bases at V and 0 bases at J; junction bases unmatched: 3.

This clonotype was recorded a few times. The rearrangement uses TRBV20-1 and TRBJ1-3; maybe TRBD1 (5 bases). V dropped 0 bases and J dropped 4 bases, with 10 bases sitting between them. CDR3 length: 14 amino acids. Germline values: CDR1 DFQATT, CDR2 SNEGSKA (reference sequence). CDR3 sequence reads: CSARDQGSGNTIYF. The DNA for the CDR3 is TGCAGTGCTAGAGACCAGGGTTCGGGAAACACCATATATTTT.

The rearrangement joins TRBV5-1 to TRBJ1-4; D remains ambiguous. The CDR3 length is 15 residues. V lost 0 bases and J 5 bases, leaving 11 bases between the germline ends. Germline V gene lookup returns CDR1 SGHRS and CDR2 YFSETQ. The CDR3 spells CASSLVGGLNEKLFF. The CDR3 coding sequence is TGCGCCAGCAGCTTGGTGGGCGGATTAAATGAAAAACTGTTTTTT.

This clonotype was picked up many times. The chain uses TRBV7-8 and TRBJ2-1, with unresolved D. V lost 2 bases and J 10 bases, leaving 6 bases between the germline ends. CDR3 length equals 11 residues. The germline CDR1 and CDR2 sequences are SGHVS and FQNEAQ. The CDR3 here is CASSLRAEQFF. DNA of the CDR3: TGTGCCAGCAGCTTACGGGCAGAGCAGTTCTTC.

The CDR3 loop is CASSLWGDRSYEQYF. CDR3 nucleotide sequence: TGTGCCAGCAGTTTATGGGGGGACCGAAGCTACGAGCAGTACTTC. The J gene is TRBJ2-7, the V gene TRBV28; D assignment may be TRBD1 or TRBD2 (5 bases each). There are 15 residues in the CDR3. The V end was cut by 0 bases, the J end by 3 bases, with 12 bases between. In germline, CDR1 is MDHEN, CDR2 SYDVKM.

This clonotype was seen at least ten times. This chain links TRBV29-1 with TRBJ1-2; D unresolved. Trimming took off 4 bases at V and 2 bases at J, with 11 bases between the two ends. This CDR3 has 13 amino acids. Germline assignment: CDR1 SQVTM and CDR2 ANQGSEA. Here the CDR3 DNA reads TGCAGCGTTGGGGGTTTAGGAAACTATGGCTACACCTTC. As protein: CSVGGLGNYGYTF.

This clonotype turned up a few times. The V call is TRBV24-1, the J call TRBJ1-1; 7 nucleotides match TRBD1. Germline V gene sequence: CDR1 KGHDR, CDR2 SFDVKD. The CDR3 extends over 14 amino acids. V dropped 5 bases and J dropped 0; count of bases not matched to a gene: 2. CDR3 sequence: CATSAQGLNTEAFF. As DNA, the CDR3 is TGTGCCACCAGTGCACAGGGGCTGAACACTGAAGCTTTCTTT.

The chain recombines TRBV24-1 with TRBJ2-3; TRBD2 aligns across 7 bases. Trimming cost V 7 bases and J 2 bases; bases outside gene matches: 2. The CDR3 totals 13 residues. The germline CDR1 and CDR2 sequences are KGHDR and SFDVKD. The chain's CDR3 is CATSGRHTDTQYF. The CDR3 nucleotides read TGTGCCACCAGCGGGAGGCACACAGATACGCAGTATTTT.

The V and J genes are TRBV27 and TRBJ2-7, with D maybe TRBD1 (5 bases). Germline CDR1 reads MNHEY; CDR2 reads SMNVEV (reference sequence). The CDR3 sequence is 17 residues long. Trimming stripped 3 bases from V and 0 bases from J, with 18 bases between. The CDR3 coding sequence is TGTGCCAGCAGTTTTACCCTTTTGGACACCAGCTCCTACGAGCAGTACTTC. Its protein product is CASSFTLLDTSSYEQYF.

The genes are TRBV11-2 and TRBJ2-5, with D hard to call. The V end lost 6 bases, the J end lost 5 bases, and 7 bases lay between the germline ends. There are 11 residues in the CDR3. Looked up from germline, CDR1 is SGHAT and CDR2 is FQNNGV. Here the CDR3 DNA reads TGTGCCAGCAGGGAGAGGGAGACCCAGTACTTC. It specifies CASRERETQYF.

This clonotype occurred a few times. The CDR3 here is CSAPPRGSGNTGELFF. The CDR3 DNA is TGCAGTGCCCCCCCCCGTGGTAGCGGGAACACCGGGGAGCTGTTTTTT. The chain combines TRBV20-1 with TRBJ2-2, with D perhaps TRBD2 (6 bases). This CDR3 is 16 amino acids long. Trimming removed 6 bases from V and 1 base from J, with 18 bases in between. CDR1 is DFQATT and CDR2 is SNEGSKA in the germline V gene (reference sequence).

Ten or more counts support this clonotype. The genes are TRBV20-1 and TRBJ2-3, with 10 bases lining up with TRBD2. The CDR3 totals 16 residues. The V and J ends lost 1 base and 5 bases, in that order; junction bases with no gene match: 9. Germline V gene lookup returns CDR1 DFQATT and CDR2 SNEGSKA (reference sequence). CDR3 sequence: CSARGATSGDIDTQYF. In DNA, the CDR3 is TGCAGTGCTAGAGGTGCCACTAGCGGGGACATAGATACGCAGTATTTT.

This chain connects TRBV12-3 or TRBV12-4 to TRBJ2-3, with 7 nucleotides matching TRBD1. The CDR3 has 17 residues. With V trimmed by 2 bases and J by 0 bases, 8 bases remained unmatched. As DNA, the CDR3 is TGTGCCAGCAGTTTAAGACCGGGACAGACTAGCACAGATACGCAGTATTTT. This translates into CASSLRPGQTSTDTQYF.